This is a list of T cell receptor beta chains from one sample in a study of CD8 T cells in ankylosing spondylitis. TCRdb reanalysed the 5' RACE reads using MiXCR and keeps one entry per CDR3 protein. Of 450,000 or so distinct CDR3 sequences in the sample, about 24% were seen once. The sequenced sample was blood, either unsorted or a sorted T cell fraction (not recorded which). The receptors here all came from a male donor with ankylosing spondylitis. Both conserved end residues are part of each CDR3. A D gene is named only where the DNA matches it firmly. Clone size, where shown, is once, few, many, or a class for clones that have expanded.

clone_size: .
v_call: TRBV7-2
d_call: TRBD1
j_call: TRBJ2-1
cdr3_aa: CASSFGQARGIDEQFF
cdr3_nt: TGTGCCAGCAGCTTCGGACAGGCCCGAGGTATCGATGAGCAGTTCTTC

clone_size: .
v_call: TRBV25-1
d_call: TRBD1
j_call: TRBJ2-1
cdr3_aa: CASNRDRGYNEQFF
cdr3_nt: TGTGCCAGCAACCGGGACAGAGGCTACAATGAGCAGTTCTTC

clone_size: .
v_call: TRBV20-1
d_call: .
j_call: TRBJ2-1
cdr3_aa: CSAINSPVF
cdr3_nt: TGCAGTGCTATCAACAGTCCCGTCTTC

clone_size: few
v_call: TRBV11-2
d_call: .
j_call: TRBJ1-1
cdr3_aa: CASSFYRATEAFF
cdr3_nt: TGTGCCAGCAGCTTCTACAGGGCCACTGAAGCTTTCTTT

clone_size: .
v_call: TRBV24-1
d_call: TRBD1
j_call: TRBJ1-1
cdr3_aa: CATSPTGQAKNTEAFF
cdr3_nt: TGTGCCACCAGCCCTACGGGACAGGCGAAGAACACTGAAGCTTTCTTT

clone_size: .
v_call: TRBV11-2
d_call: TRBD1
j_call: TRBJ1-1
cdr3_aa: CASSLGRDRANTEAFF
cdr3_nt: TGTGCCAGCAGCTTGGGCAGGGACAGGGCGAACACTGAAGCTTTCTTT

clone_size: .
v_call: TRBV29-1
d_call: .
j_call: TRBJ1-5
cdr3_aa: CSASGGLFQPQHF
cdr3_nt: TGCAGCGCCTCTGGGGGGCTGTTTCAGCCCCAGCATTTT

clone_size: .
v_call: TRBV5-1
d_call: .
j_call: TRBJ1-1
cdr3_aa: CASSLTDYTEAFF
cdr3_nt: TGCGCCAGCAGCCTGACAGACTACACTGAAGCTTTCTTT

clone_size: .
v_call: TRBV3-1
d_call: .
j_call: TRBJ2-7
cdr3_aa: CASSHGGWAYEQYF
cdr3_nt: TGTGCCAGCAGCCACGGAGGGTGGGCCTACGAGCAGTACTTC

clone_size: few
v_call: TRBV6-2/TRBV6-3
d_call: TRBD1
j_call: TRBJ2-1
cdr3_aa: CASTLQGPWEQFF
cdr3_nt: TGTGCCAGCACCTTACAGGGGCCTTGGGAGCAGTTCTTC

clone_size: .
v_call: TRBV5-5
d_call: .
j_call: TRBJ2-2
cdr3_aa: CASSPAGWNTGELFF
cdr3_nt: TGTGCCAGCAGCCCGGCCGGCTGGAACACCGGGGAGCTGTTTTTT

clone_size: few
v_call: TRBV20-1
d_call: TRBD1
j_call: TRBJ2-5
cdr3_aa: CSAMHRGQETQYF
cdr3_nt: TGCAGTGCTATGCACAGGGGGCAAGAGACCCAGTACTTC

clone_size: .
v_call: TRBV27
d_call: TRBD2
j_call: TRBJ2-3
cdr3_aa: CASSLDCGRAGLSTDTQYF
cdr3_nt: TGTGCCAGCAGTTTGGATTGCGGGAGGGCCGGTCTTAGCACAGATACGCAGTATTTT

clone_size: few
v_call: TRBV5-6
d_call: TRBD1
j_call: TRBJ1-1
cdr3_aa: CASSLGTGWDTEAFF
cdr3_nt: TGTGCCAGCAGCCTAGGGACAGGATGGGACACTGAAGCTTTCTTT

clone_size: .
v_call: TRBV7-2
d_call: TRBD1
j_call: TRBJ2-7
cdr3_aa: CASAAGQGVVLGYEQYF
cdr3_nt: TGTGCCAGCGCCGCCGGACAGGGAGTAGTTTTAGGCTACGAGCAGTACTTC

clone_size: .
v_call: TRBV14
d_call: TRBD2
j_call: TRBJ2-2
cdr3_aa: CASSPRLAGGGELFF
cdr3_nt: TGTGCCAGCAGCCCCCGACTAGCGGGAGGTGGGGAGCTGTTTTTT

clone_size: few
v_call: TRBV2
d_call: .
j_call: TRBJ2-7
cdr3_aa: CASKNKLDVYEQYF
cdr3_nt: TGTGCCAGCAAAAACAAACTAGATGTCTACGAGCAGTACTTC

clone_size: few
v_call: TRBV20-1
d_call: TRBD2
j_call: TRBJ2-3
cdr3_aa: CSAPSSGRGDTQYF
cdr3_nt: TGCAGTGCCCCTTCTAGCGGGAGAGGGGATACGCAGTATTTT

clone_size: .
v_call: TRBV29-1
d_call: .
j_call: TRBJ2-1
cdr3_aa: CSVAQSSYNEQFF
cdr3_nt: TGCAGCGTTGCGCAGAGCTCCTACAATGAGCAGTTCTTC